The following is a TCR beta chain sequence with its context. The data were obtained in a study of T cell responses to AZD1222 COVID-19 vaccine. The table came from immunoSEQ multiplex PCR; TCRdb's copy has only in-frame clones and leaves some out. The sample contains 25,000 to 35,000 clones, around 78% of which appear only once. There are 14 residues in the CDR3. Trimming left V 4 bases short and J 1 base short, with 10 bases between. Germline V gives CDR1 KGHSH, CDR2 LQKENI. The rearrangement joins TRBV18 to TRBJ1-1; no definite D call. Sequencing used peripheral blood, obtained on day 0 of AZD1222 vaccination. This clonotype was obtained from an adult in good health. Here the CDR3 reads CASSLFGRNTEAFF. The CDR3 region has the DNA TGTGCCAGCTCACTCTTCGGACGGAACACTGAAGCTTTCTTT.